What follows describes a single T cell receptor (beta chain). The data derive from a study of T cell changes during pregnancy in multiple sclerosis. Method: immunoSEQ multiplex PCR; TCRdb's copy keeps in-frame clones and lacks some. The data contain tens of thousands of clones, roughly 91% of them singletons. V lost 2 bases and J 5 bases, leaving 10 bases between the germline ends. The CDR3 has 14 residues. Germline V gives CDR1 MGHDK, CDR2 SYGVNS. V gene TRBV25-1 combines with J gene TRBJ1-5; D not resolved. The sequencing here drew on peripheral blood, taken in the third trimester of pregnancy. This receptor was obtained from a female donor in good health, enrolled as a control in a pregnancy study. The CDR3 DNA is TGTGCCAGCAGTGAAAAGGAGCTCTATCAGCCCCAGCATTTT. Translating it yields CASSEKELYQPQHF.